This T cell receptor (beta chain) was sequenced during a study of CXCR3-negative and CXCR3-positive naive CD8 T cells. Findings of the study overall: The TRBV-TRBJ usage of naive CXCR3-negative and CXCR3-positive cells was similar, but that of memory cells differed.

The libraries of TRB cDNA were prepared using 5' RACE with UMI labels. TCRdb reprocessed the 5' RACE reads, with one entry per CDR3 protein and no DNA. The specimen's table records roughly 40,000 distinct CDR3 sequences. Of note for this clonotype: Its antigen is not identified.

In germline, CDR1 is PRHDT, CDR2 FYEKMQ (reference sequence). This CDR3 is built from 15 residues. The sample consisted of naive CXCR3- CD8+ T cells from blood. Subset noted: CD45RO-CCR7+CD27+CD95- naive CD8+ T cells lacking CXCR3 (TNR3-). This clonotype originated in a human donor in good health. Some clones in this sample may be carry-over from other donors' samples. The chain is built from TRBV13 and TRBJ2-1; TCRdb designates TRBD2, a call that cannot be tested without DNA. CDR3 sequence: CASSLGSGGINEQFF.